This record concerns one T cell receptor (beta chain) sequence. Libraries were prepared by immunoSEQ multiplex PCR; TCRdb keeps only in-frame clonotypes and omits some of them. The sample shows about 230,000 clones, about four fifths of them seen only once. The data originate from a study of blood T cell repertoires in COVID-19. Study summary: COVID-19 samples, acute and convalescent, were from the United States, Italy and Spain.

Enrollment of patients from Seattle took place during active infection, with longitudinal follow-up. This TCR came from a woman older than 75 with COVID-19, enrolled during active disease. Specimen: peripheral blood.

CDR3 coding DNA: TGTGCCGCCCGGGTCCCATGGCCCCCTGAAGCTTTCTTT. As protein: CAARVPWPPEAFF. The chain links TRBV2 to TRBJ1-1, with D unresolved. The germline V gene has CDR1 SNHLY and CDR2 FYNNEI. The CDR3 has 13 amino acids. The V end was cut by 11 bases, the J end by 6 bases, with 19 bases between.